This is a list of T cell receptor beta chains from one sample in a study of blood T cell repertoires in COVID-19. Assay used: immunoSEQ multiplex PCR; TCRdb lists only in-frame clones, some missing. Counted here are more than 85,000 clones, 75% to 90% occurring once; the ten biggest clones make up around 5%. The sequencing input was peripheral blood. These receptors were taken from a woman aged 50 to 65 with COVID-19, enrolled during active disease. The CDR3 runs from the conserved cysteine through the conserved F or W. D genes are given only for firm matches. Where a row states a size, it is once, few, many or the class of an expanded clone; other rows omit it.

D,J,V,size,length,CDR3,DNA
TRBD2,TRBJ2-3,TRBV6-1,-,16,CASSEIAGGLTDTQYF,TGTGCCAGCAGTGAGATAGCGGGGGGGCTGACAGATACGCAGTATTTT
-,TRBJ2-2,TRBV7-3,once,12,CASSFPGGELFF,TGTGCCAGCAGCTTCCCGGGGGGGGAGCTGTTTTTT
TRBD2,TRBJ2-7,TRBV9,-,16,CASSVGGSGSSYEQYF,TGTGCCAGCAGCGTAGGTGGTAGCGGGAGCTCCTACGAGCAGTACTTC
-,TRBJ1-4,TRBV5-1,-,15,CASSVGGAENEKLFF,TGCGCCAGCAGCGTGGGGGGAGCAGAGAATGAAAAACTGTTTTTT
-,TRBJ1-3,TRBV6-2/TRBV6-3,few,20,CASSYPSIPQLGGTGNTIYF,TGTGCCAGCAGTTACCCATCCATTCCTCAACTCGGGGGAACTGGAAACACCATATATTTT
TRBD1,TRBJ2-1,TRBV7-2,once,15,CASSLAGGAYNEQFF,TGTGCCAGCAGCTTAGCAGGGGGCGCCTACAATGAGCAGTTCTTC
TRBD1,TRBJ2-7,TRBV18,-,14,CASSPPGQAYEQYF,TGTGCCAGCTCACCACCCGGACAGGCCTACGAGCAGTACTTC
TRBD1,TRBJ1-2,TRBV5-1,many,13,CASSFGTGQGYTF,TGCGCCAGCAGCTTCGGGACAGGGCAAGGCTACACCTTC
TRBD1,TRBJ2-2,TRBV30,-,14,CAWGRTGGSGELFF,TGTGCCTGGGGCAGGACAGGGGGCAGCGGGGAGCTGTTTTTT
-,TRBJ1-2,TRBV4-1,few,17,CASSQDSRKPNFYGYTF,TGCGCCAGCAGCCAAGATTCCAGGAAACCCAATTTCTATGGCTACACCTTC
-,TRBJ1-6,TRBV6-5,-,13,CASSLGTFSPLHF,TGTGCCAGCAGCCTAGGGACTTTTTCACCCCTCCACTTT
TRBD1,TRBJ2-7,TRBV7-9,-,14,CASSLDRGFYEQYF,TGTGCCAGCAGCTTAGACAGGGGCTTCTACGAGCAGTACTTC
-,TRBJ2-5,TRBV5-1,-,14,CASSLFTQGETQYF,TGCGCCAGCAGCTTGTTTACACAGGGAGAGACCCAGTACTTC
TRBD1,TRBJ2-7,TRBV30,-,17,CAWSGRGAGGMSYEQYF,TGTGCCTGGAGTGGGAGAGGGGCAGGGGGAATGTCCTACGAGCAGTACTTC
-,TRBJ2-7,TRBV5-4,-,13,CASSPTGGAEQYF,TGTGCCAGCAGCCCGACTGGGGGGGCGGAGCAGTACTTC
TRBD2,TRBJ2-1,TRBV14,-,15,CASSRGLAAYNEQFF,TGTGCCAGCAGCCGGGGACTAGCGGCCTACAATGAGCAGTTCTTC
-,TRBJ2-2,TRBV7-8,-,15,CASSQRWGDTGELFF,TGTGCCAGCAGCCAAAGGTGGGGGGACACCGGGGAGCTGTTTTTT